This T cell receptor (beta chain) was recovered during a study of T cells after yellow fever vaccination. Study outcomes and limitations: Booster sampling recovered most clones from primary vaccination (less than 97% CD4, approximately 90% CD8). Of the clonotypes, a small share occurred in both CD4 and CD8 compartments.

This clonotype was detected ten times or more. The antigen is unknown. TCR cDNA was made by 5'RACE template switching, adding a universal primer site and UMIs. A single record per CDR3 protein comes from TCRdb applying MiXCR to the 5' RACE reads. The table records 600,000 to 750,000 distinct CDR3 sequences, more than 9% of them present only once. The V gene lost 4 bases and the J gene lost 0 bases, with 26 bases spanning the gap. The germline CDR1 and CDR2 sequences are SGHRS and YFSETQ. The CDR3 consists of 19 residues. The chain recombines TRBV5-1 with TRBJ2-7; D call uncertain. The receptor was isolated from a man younger than 40 who received the YFV17D yellow fever vaccine. The sample was PBMCs, taken on the day of the yellow fever booster vaccination. The CDR3 nucleotides read TGCGCCAGCAGCCCCCAGGCGCGCTTTTCACCTCTAAACTCCTACGAGCAGTACTTC. This translates into CASSPQARFSPLNSYEQYF.